This TCR beta chain was sequenced for a study of T cell clonotyping in hematopoietic cell transplantation. General study findings and limits: Few recipient clonotypes overlapped donors; over 95% were de novo at given depth. Graft donor and pretransplant recipient Inverse Simpson Index values predicted broader posttransplant TCR diversity. After transplant, recipient diversity fell while pathologically expanded clonotypes grew through day 180.

Concerning this clone: No antigen is known for it.

Deletions cut 3 bases from V and 1 base from J, with 9 bases between. CDR3 size: 14 residues. CDR1 and CDR2 from the germline V gene are MDHEN and SYDVKM. Libraries were prepared by immunoSEQ multiplex PCR; TCRdb keeps only in-frame clonotypes and omits some of them. This sample has fewer than 15,000 clones, with 80% to 95% found just once. This sequence was found in a woman aged 50 to 60 in good health. Some clones in this sample may be carry-over from other donors' samples. The sequencing sample was made of peripheral blood mononuclear cells. J is TRBJ1-1 and V is TRBV28, with D possibly matching TRBD1 (5 bases). The CDR3 DNA is TGTGCCAGCAGTTTGGGGGTACGGAACACTGAAGCTTTCTTT. This translates into CASSLGVRNTEAFF.